This entry lists 29 T cell receptor beta chains sequenced from one sample in a study of shared clonotypes between healthy human individuals. The assay was immunoSEQ multiplex PCR, and TCRdb's table has in-frame clones only and misses some. This sample has 500,000 to 550,000 clones, with approximately 95% found just once. The sample taken for sequencing was naive CD4+ T cells sorted from blood. Stated subset: CD45RA+ positively selected. The receptors come from a woman in her 30s in good health.

This clone was seen a single time. The rearrangement links TRBV5-1 to TRBJ1-2, with D unresolved. CDR1 SGHRS and CDR2 YFSETQ come from the germline V gene. V gave up 4 bases and J gave up 2 bases, with 21 bases separating them. The CDR3 covers 17 residues. The chain's CDR3 is CASSPRWDPGFNYGYTF. CDR3 nucleotides: TGCGCCAGCAGCCCGAGGTGGGATCCGGGATTCAACTATGGCTACACCTTC.

This rearrangement joins TRBV6-6 to TRBJ2-5; the D gene is possibly TRBD2 (6 bases). The J call may be faulty, since TRBJ2-7 better matches the DNA end. There are 13 residues in the CDR3. Germline V gene sequence: CDR1 MNHNY, CDR2 SVGAGI (reference sequence). The CDR3 here is CASRTGSPNEQYF. CDR3 DNA sequence: TGTGCCAGCCGCACCGGGAGTCCAAACGAGCAGTACTTC.

CDR3 bases: TGCGCCAGCAGCTTGAGTAGTGCGGTTTTGAACACTGAAGCTTTCTTT. Translation gives CASSLSSAVLNTEAFF. This rearrangement joins TRBV5-1 to TRBJ1-1; D uncertain. Germline V gives CDR1 SGHRS, CDR2 YFSETQ. V was pared by 1 base and J by 0 bases, with 13 bases between. CDR3 length: 16 residues.

The J gene is TRBJ2-7, the V gene TRBV5-1; no clear D. The V end was cut by 0 bases, the J end by 1 base, with 8 bases between. CDR3 length equals 14 residues. The germline gives CDR1 SGHRS, CDR2 YFSETQ. CDR3 residues: CASSLDVASYEQYF. CDR3 coding DNA: TGCGCCAGCAGCTTGGACGTTGCTTCCTACGAGCAGTACTTC.

The CDR3 region has the DNA TGTGCCAGTGAGGACAATAATGCTAACTATGGCTACACCTTC. Encoded protein: CASEDNNANYGYTF. The gene calls are TRBV19 and TRBJ1-2; D might be TRBD1 (5 bases). The CDR3 totals 14 residues. The germline V and J ends were trimmed by 8 bases and 0 bases, with 13 bases remaining between them. Germline CDR1 LNHDA, CDR2 SQIVND (reference sequence).

The chain has TRBV27 and TRBJ2-3, with 10 bases matching TRBD2. Germline V CDR1 and CDR2: MNHEY, SMNVEV (reference sequence). The CDR3 runs to 16 residues. V lost 5 bases, J lost 3 bases, and 8 bases stayed unmatched. The CDR3 reads CASSRGPSGRTDTQYF. CDR3 nucleotide sequence: TGTGCCAGCAGTCGCGGACCTAGCGGGAGAACAGATACGCAGTATTTT.

The chain joins TRBV30 to TRBJ2-2, with D possibly matching TRBD1 (5 bases). The CDR3 is made up of 16 amino acids. Trimming took off 0 bases at V and 0 bases at J, with 11 bases between the two ends. Germline V CDR1 and CDR2: GTSNPN, SVGIG (reference sequence). CDR3 coding DNA: TGTGCCTGGAGTGTACTGGGCAGGGCGAACACCGGGGAGCTGTTTTTT. Translation: CAWSVLGRANTGELFF.

The chain combines TRBV6-6 with TRBJ2-1, with D possibly being TRBD2 (6 bases). The germline V gene has CDR1 MNHNY and CDR2 SVGAGI (reference sequence). V lost 2 bases and J 1 base, leaving 9 bases between the germline ends. This CDR3 has 15 residues. CDR3: CASSYPGRSYNEQFF. The CDR3 DNA sequence: TGTGCCAGCAGTTACCCGGGGAGGTCCTACAATGAGCAGTTCTTC.

The V call is TRBV15, the J call TRBJ1-2; TRBD1 agrees at 9 bases. Germline V gene data show CDR1 as LNHNV and CDR2 as YYDKDF (reference sequence). This CDR3 is built from 15 residues. Trimming at V came to 1 base and at J to 3 bases, leaving 3 bases not matched to a gene. The CDR3 DNA reads TGTGCCACCAGCAGAGGGACAGGGGATCACTATGGCTACACCTTC. Translating it yields CATSRGTGDHYGYTF.

This chain uses TRBV7-2 with TRBJ1-1, with D hard to call. Trimming took off 1 base at V and 5 bases at J, with 20 bases between the two ends. CDR1 and CDR2 from the germline V gene are SGHTA and FQGNSA. CDR3 length: 17 residues. CDR3 nucleotides: TGTGCCAGCAGCTTAGTCCCCCAGGTCAGGAGAGGAACTGAAGCTTTCTTT. As protein: CASSLVPQVRRGTEAFF.

The chain carries TRBV10-1 and TRBJ2-5; no clear D gene. V was cut by 3 bases and J by 6 bases, with 11 bases left in between. CDR1 WNHNN and CDR2 SYGVQD come from the germline V gene (reference sequence). This CDR3 contains 13 residues. In DNA, the CDR3 is TGCGCCAGCAGTGAACGAATATCGCAGACCCAGTACTTC. Its translation is CASSERISQTQYF.

V gene TRBV27 combines with J gene TRBJ1-5; D gene uncertain. The V gene lost 7 bases and the J gene lost 5 bases, with 12 bases spanning the gap. From germline, CDR1 is MNHEY and CDR2 SMNVEV (reference sequence). The CDR3 is made up of 13 amino acids. CDR3 DNA: TGTGCCAGCAAAAGACAAGTAGATCAGCCCCAGCATTTT. This gives the protein CASKRQVDQPQHF.

The chain is built from TRBV7-8 and TRBJ1-2; no firm D call. The CDR3 is 15 residues long. The V gene's germline CDR1 is SGHVS and CDR2 FQNEAQ. The V and J ends lost 3 bases and 10 bases respectively, with 21 bases between them. The chain's CDR3 is CASSFYPGYGQHYTF. CDR3 DNA: TGTGCCAGCAGCTTCTATCCTGGGTACGGCCAGCACTACACCTTC.

CDR3 loop: CASSLEWGEQYF. CDR3 DNA sequence: TGCGCCAGCAGCTTGGAATGGGGGGAGCAGTACTTC. V gene TRBV5-1 combines with J gene TRBJ2-5, with D possibly TRBD2 on 6 matching bases. CDR1 and CDR2 from the germline V gene are SGHRS and YFSETQ. The CDR3 length is 12 residues. V lost 0 bases, J lost 11 bases, and 11 bases lay in between.

The chain recombines TRBV18 with TRBJ2-1; D gene uncertain. The CDR3 sequence is 14 residues long. From germline, CDR1 is KGHSH and CDR2 LQKENI. Trimming took off 1 base at V and 5 bases at J, with 9 bases between the two ends. This CDR3 reads CASSPRGRDNEQFF. CDR3 nucleotides: TGTGCCAGCTCACCACGGGGTAGGGACAATGAGCAGTTCTTC.

This clone was seen a single time. This chain joins TRBV30 and TRBJ2-7; 7 nucleotides line up with TRBD1. This CDR3 has 13 residues. The germline V gene has CDR1 GTSNPN and CDR2 SVGIG (reference sequence). With 1 base clipped from V and 5 bases from J, the junction kept 5 bases outside the gene matches. CDR3 sequence: CAWSADRFHEQYF. The CDR3 DNA is TGTGCCTGGAGTGCGGACAGGTTCCACGAGCAGTACTTC. Complete variable domain (other parts from reference TRBV30 and TRBJ2-7): SQTIHQWPATLVQPVGSPLSLECTVEGTSNPNLYWYRQAAGRGLQLLFYSVGIGQISSEVPQNLSASRPQDRQFILSSKKLLLSDSGFYLCAWSADRFHEQYFGPGTRLTVT.

This clone showed up just once. The chain uses TRBV7-8 and TRBJ2-1; 9 bases are shared with TRBD2. CDR1 and CDR2 (germline): SGHVS, FQNEAQ. The CDR3 is 15 residues long. V was pared by 5 bases and J by 0 bases, with 2 bases of the junction left unmatched. The CDR3 loop is CASSRSGSSYNEQFF. Here the CDR3 DNA reads TGTGCCAGCAGCCGTAGCGGGAGCTCCTACAATGAGCAGTTCTTC. The whole variable domain, filled in from reference TRBV7-8 and TRBJ2-1, reads GAGVSQSPRYKVAKRGQDVALRCDPISGHVSLFWYQQALGQGPEFLTYFQNEAQLDKSGLPSDRFFAERPEGSVSTLKIQRTQQEDSAVYLCASSRSGSSYNEQFFGPGTRLTVL.

The rearrangement uses TRBV19 and TRBJ2-7; possibly TRBD1 for D (6 bases). Germline CDR1 is LNHDA and CDR2 is SQIVND (reference sequence). The CDR3 contains 15 residues. Trimming removed 6 bases from V and 0 bases from J, with 15 bases in between. CDR3 DNA: TGTGCCAGTAGACTCACCGGGACACTCTCCTACGAGCAGTACTTC. Its translation: CASRLTGTLSYEQYF.

The chain recombines TRBV6-5 with TRBJ2-3; no reliable D call. This CDR3 region has 15 residues. V was pared by 0 bases and J by 1 base, with 8 bases between. The germline V gene encodes CDR1 MNHEY and CDR2 SVGAGI. CDR3 sequence (DNA): TGTGCCAGCAGTTACTCGAGGTTCGGCACAGATACGCAGTATTTT. The encoded protein is CASSYSRFGTDTQYF.

The genes are TRBV29-1 and TRBJ2-1; TRBD2 is a possible D gene (5 bases). Germline CDR1 SQVTM, CDR2 ANQGSEA. V was trimmed by 6 bases and J by 5 bases, leaving 14 bases between them. This CDR3 region has 13 residues. In DNA, the CDR3 is TGCAGCGTCGATACCTTCGGGAACAATGAGCAGTTCTTC. Translation gives CSVDTFGNNEQFF.

The chain joins TRBV6-6 to TRBJ2-7; 7 positions agree with TRBD1. CDR1 and CDR2 from the germline V gene are MNHNY and SVGAGI (reference sequence). V was pared by 2 bases and J by 6 bases, with 10 bases of the junction left unmatched. CDR3 length equals 15 residues. Here the CDR3 DNA reads TGTGCCAGCAGTTACGCATACCGGGACAGCCGCGAGCAGTACTTC. Translation: CASSYAYRDSREQYF.

This clone came up once. This chain links TRBV19 with TRBJ2-7, with 9 positions matching TRBD1. Germline V CDR1 and CDR2: LNHDA, SQIVND (reference sequence). CDR3 length equals 16 residues. The V and J ends lost 2 bases and 6 bases, in that order; junction bases with no gene match: 11. Written as DNA, the CDR3 is TGTGCCAGTAGTATACGCCGGGACAGGGTGTCGGTCGAGCAGTACTTC. This gives the protein CASSIRRDRVSVEQYF. Full variable domain (outside the CDR3, taken from reference TRBV19 and TRBJ2-7): DGGITQSPKYLFRKEGQNVTLSCEQNLNHDAMYWYRQDPGQGLRLIYYSQIVNDFQKGDIAEGYSVSREKKESFPLTVTSAQKNPTAFYLCASSIRRDRVSVEQYFGPGTRLTVT.

J is TRBJ2-7 and V is TRBV11-2; D might be TRBD2 (5 bases). Per the germline V gene, CDR1 is SGHAT and CDR2 is FQNNGV. The CDR3 extends over 15 amino acids. The germline V and J ends were trimmed by 4 bases and 0 bases, with 13 bases remaining between them. CDR3 in DNA: TGTGCCAGCAGCTCGATGAAGGACTTCTCCTACGAGCAGTACTTC. Translated, it gives CASSSMKDFSYEQYF.

This chain uses TRBV14 with TRBJ1-1, with a weak D call TRBD1 (5 bases). The CDR3 is 15 residues long. From germline, CDR1 is SGHDN and CDR2 FVKESK. Trimming took off 2 bases at V and 3 bases at J, with 13 bases between the two ends. The CDR3 loop is CASSQTGHSDTEAFF. The CDR3, as DNA: TGTGCCAGCAGCCAAACCGGACATTCGGACACTGAAGCTTTCTTT. The variable domain in full, completed from reference TRBV14 and TRBJ1-1, reads EAGVTQFPSHSVIEKGQTVTLRCDPISGHDNLYWYRRVMGKEIKFLLHFVKESKQDESGMPNNRFLAERTGGTYSTLKVQPAELEDSGVYFCASSQTGHSDTEAFFGQGTRLTVV.

The rearrangement uses TRBV14 and TRBJ2-5, with D uncertain. Trimming removed 5 bases from V and 5 bases from J, with 9 bases in between. This CDR3 comprises 12 residues. CDR1 SGHDN and CDR2 FVKESK come from the germline V gene. DNA of the CDR3: TGTGCCAGCAGCGCCCTCTTCGAGACCCAGTACTTC. It translates to CASSALFETQYF.

The chain uses TRBV5-1 and TRBJ2-1, with D unclear. Germline V gene sequence: CDR1 SGHRS, CDR2 YFSETQ. The CDR3 is made up of 12 amino acids. Between the trimmed V and J ends, which lost 0 bases and 6 bases, there was a span of 4 bases. The CDR3 DNA reads TGCGCCAGCAGCTTGGCCTTCAATGAGCAGTTCTTC. Protein sequence: CASSLAFNEQFF.

The V and J genes are TRBV6-1 and TRBJ1-3, with D possibly TRBD1 on 6 matching bases. V lost 5 bases to trimming and J lost 0 bases, with 8 bases between them. Per the germline V gene, CDR1 is MNHNS and CDR2 is SASEGT. This CDR3 is 14 amino acids long. In nucleotides, the CDR3 is TGTGCCAGCAGTTCACAGGGCTCTGGAAACACCATATATTTT. It translates to CASSSQGSGNTIYF.

CDR3 region: CASSSPVVGIQYF. The CDR3 DNA reads as TGTGCCAGCAGTTCCCCAGTTGTCGGCATTCAGTACTTC. The chain joins TRBV6-6 to TRBJ2-4; D not resolved. Germline CDR1 and CDR2: MNHNY and SVGAGI (reference sequence). The CDR3 is 13 amino acids. V dropped 4 bases and J dropped 9 bases, with 13 bases sitting between them.

CDR3 bases: TGTGCCAGCAGCGCCTCTGTCGGGCAAGGTGGAAACACCATATATTTT. Translating gives CASSASVGQGGNTIYF. This sequence joins TRBV9 and TRBJ1-3; D is unclear. V lost 3 bases and J 3 bases, leaving 16 bases between the germline ends. The germline gives CDR1 SGDLS, CDR2 YYNGEE. The CDR3 runs to 16 residues.